What follows are 29 T cell receptor beta chains derived from one specimen sequenced in a study of blood T cell repertoires in COVID-19. TCRdb's copy holds only in-frame clones and misses some; the assay was immunoSEQ multiplex PCR. The sample yields 350,000 to 500,000 clones, roughly 90% seen once. The sample comprised peripheral blood. The source is a man aged 18 to 30 with COVID-19, enrolled during active disease.

V and J are TRBV2 and TRBJ1-5; D is uncertain. The CDR3 runs to 12 residues. Germline lookup yields CDR1 SNHLY and CDR2 FYNNEI. V shed 6 bases and J shed 9 bases, with 12 bases lying between them. CDR3 region: CASSPDTMPQHF. CDR3 DNA sequence: TGTGCCAGCAGCCCCGACACCATGCCCCAGCATTTT. Drawing the rest from reference TRBV2 and TRBJ1-5, the complete variable domain is EPEVTQTPSHQVTQMGQEVILRCVPISNHLYFYWYRQILGQKVEFLVSFYNNEISEKSEIFDDQFSVERPDGSNFTLKIRSTKLEDSAMYFCASSPDTMPQHFGDGTRLSIL.

The chain recombines TRBV6-5 with TRBJ2-1; a weak D match, TRBD1 (6 bases). Trimming took off 2 bases at V and 5 bases at J, with 7 bases between the two ends. The germline gives CDR1 MNHEY, CDR2 SVGAGI. CDR3 size: 13 residues. The CDR3 loop is CASSYGGDNEQFF. CDR3 DNA sequence: TGTGCCAGCAGTTACGGGGGCGACAATGAGCAGTTCTTC.

The chain couples TRBV28 to TRBJ1-2; D not resolved. This CDR3 is 12 amino acids long. V was cut by 6 bases and J by 6 bases, with 11 bases left in between. Looked up from germline, CDR1 is MDHEN and CDR2 is SYDVKM. CDR3 protein: CASSRRNDGYTF. In DNA form, the CDR3 reads TGTGCCAGCAGCCGGCGGAATGATGGCTACACCTTC.

The chain combines TRBV1 with TRBJ1-2; the tabulated D call, TRBD1, remains unverified against the DNA. TRBV1 constitutes a pseudogene. The CDR3 is 14 amino acids. The CDR3 DNA reads as TGCACCAGCAGCCACAAAACAGGGAAATATGGCTACACCTTC. Encoded protein: CTSSHKTGKYGYTF.

The chain has TRBV6-5 and TRBJ1-1; 7 positions agree with TRBD1. CDR3 length: 14 residues. Germline lookup yields CDR1 MNHEY and CDR2 SVGAGI. V gave up 5 bases and J gave up 3 bases; unmatched junction bases: 6. DNA for the CDR3: TGTGCCAGCAGTCTGACAGGGAGAGACACTGAAGCTTTCTTT. Translation: CASSLTGRDTEAFF.

The gene calls are TRBV6-2 or TRBV6-3 and TRBJ1-1, with D possibly being TRBD1 (5 bases). In germline, CDR1 is MNHEY, CDR2 SVGEGT. V was trimmed by 6 bases and J by 0 bases, leaving 17 bases between them. The CDR3 runs 16 residues. CDR3 sequence reads: CASSRTFTGMNTEAFF. In DNA, the CDR3 is TGTGCCAGCAGCCGAACCTTCACAGGCATGAACACTGAAGCTTTCTTT.

The V call is TRBV10-1, the J call TRBJ2-5, with D maybe TRBD1 (5 bases). This CDR3 comprises 13 residues. V lost 5 bases, J lost 1 base, and 8 bases lay in between. The V gene's germline CDR1 is WNHNN and CDR2 SYGVQD (reference sequence). Written as DNA, the CDR3 is TGCGCCAGCAGTCAACAGGTCCAAGAGACCCAGTACTTC. Translating it yields CASSQQVQETQYF.

This chain joins TRBV2 and TRBJ1-4; D perhaps matches TRBD1 (6 bases). V lost 6 bases, J lost 0 bases, and 11 bases lay in between. CDR3 length equals 15 residues. The germline V gene encodes CDR1 SNHLY and CDR2 FYNNEI. CDR3 bases: TGTGCCAGCAGGCACAGGGTCGCAACTAATGAAAAACTGTTTTTT. It yields the protein CASRHRVATNEKLFF.

This clone was seen more than once but under ten times. The chain joins TRBV4-2 to TRBJ2-3, with D possibly matching TRBD2 (6 bases). The CDR3 totals 15 residues. Trimming took 1 base from V and 2 from J, leaving 10 bases between them. Germline V gene lookup returns CDR1 LGHNA and CDR2 YNFKEQ. CDR3 protein: CASSQGGDFTDTQYF. The CDR3 DNA reads as TGTGCCAGCAGCCAAGGAGGGGACTTCACAGATACGCAGTATTTT.

This sequence joins TRBV2 and TRBJ2-7, with a possible D match to TRBD2 (5 bases). CDR3 length equals 13 residues. Germline assignment: CDR1 SNHLY and CDR2 FYNNEI. V dropped 10 bases and J dropped 4 bases, with 17 bases sitting between them. For the CDR3, the DNA is TGTGCCATCCGATCGGGGAGAGGATACGAGCAGTACTTC. Translated, it gives CAIRSGRGYEQYF.

The genes are TRBV7-2 and TRBJ2-7, with 9 bases identical to TRBD2. This CDR3 has 17 amino acids. After removal of 1 base from V and 0 bases from J, the junction contained 7 bases not matched to a gene. Germline loops: CDR1 SGHTA, CDR2 FQGNSA. In nucleotides, the CDR3 is TGTGCCAGCAGCTTAGTAGTGACTAGCGGAATCTCCTACGAGCAGTACTTC. Amino acids: CASSLVVTSGISYEQYF.

J is TRBJ2-3 and V is TRBV5-1; D might be TRBD1 (5 bases). V shed 1 base and J shed 1 base, with 10 bases lying between them. This CDR3 is 15 amino acids long. Germline values: CDR1 SGHRS, CDR2 YFSETQ. CDR3 sequence (DNA): TGCGCCAGCAGCTTGAGGGGATTACGCACAGATACGCAGTATTTT. Translated: CASSLRGLRTDTQYF.

In its sample, this clone was seen once. The rearrangement joins TRBV5-3 to TRBJ2-3; D unresolved. TRBV5-3 is flagged as an ORF with uncertain function. V was cut by 6 bases and J by 5 bases, with 19 bases left in between. The CDR3 runs 15 residues. CDR3 nucleotide sequence: TGTGCCAGAATTATTCGCGCCGAGGTTAGAGATACGCAGTATTTT. Translated, it gives CARIIRAEVRDTQYF.

The CDR3 reads CASSESETQYF. The CDR3 region has the DNA TGTGCCAGCAGTGAATCGGAGACCCAGTACTTC. The V gene is TRBV2, the J gene TRBJ2-5; D gene ambiguous. The germline CDR1 and CDR2 sequences are SNHLY and FYNNEI. The CDR3 is made up of 11 amino acids. With 2 bases removed from V and 5 bases from J, the gap between germline ends came to 3 bases.

This clone was seen a single time. V gene TRBV10-3 combines with J gene TRBJ2-7; D possibly corresponds to TRBD1 (6 bases). The CDR3 has 13 residues. With 6 bases removed from V and 0 bases from J, the gap between germline ends came to 9 bases. Germline V lookup: CDR1 ENHRY, CDR2 SYGVKD. The CDR3 sequence: CAIRSGVSYEQYF. The CDR3 region has the DNA TGTGCCATCAGGTCAGGGGTCTCCTACGAGCAGTACTTC.

Comment on this clone: Other DNA variants within this sample encode the same CDR3. V and J are TRBV19 and TRBJ2-7; 10 bases map to TRBD1. This CDR3 has 14 amino acids. Germline assignment: CDR1 LNHDA and CDR2 SQIVND (reference sequence). J was trimmed by 2 bases and V by 4 bases; bases with no gene match: 2. CDR3 sequence (DNA): TGTGCCAGTAGTACCGGGACAGGGGCCTACGAGCAGTACTTC. Encoded protein: CASSTGTGAYEQYF.

This chain links TRBV29-1 with TRBJ2-1, with 7 nucleotides matching TRBD2. CDR1 and CDR2 from the germline V gene are SQVTM and ANQGSEA. With V trimmed by 0 bases and J by 8 bases, 13 bases remained unmatched. CDR3 length equals 16 residues. The CDR3 sequence is CSVEDQLGGRRYEQFF. DNA for the CDR3: TGCAGCGTTGAAGATCAGCTGGGCGGGAGACGGTATGAGCAGTTCTTC.

This chain joins TRBV2 and TRBJ1-4, with D possibly matching TRBD1 (5 bases). V was clipped by 6 bases and J by 8 bases, with 16 bases between them. Germline V gives CDR1 SNHLY, CDR2 FYNNEI. CDR3 length: 14 residues. The chain's CDR3 is CASRGRGREEKLFF. The CDR3 DNA follows: TGTGCCAGCAGGGGGCGGGGAAGAGAGGAAAAACTGTTTTTT.

Concerning this clone itself: The same CDR3 can be traced to other DNA sequences in this sample. The chain carries TRBV5-6 and TRBJ1-1; no definite D call. Looked up from germline, CDR1 is SGHDT and CDR2 is YYEEEE. The CDR3 covers 13 residues. Deletions cut 0 bases from V and 2 bases from J, with 5 bases between. CDR3 nucleotides: TGTGCCAGCAGCTTGGACAGAAACACTGAAGCTTTCTTT. This sequence encodes CASSLDRNTEAFF. Full variable domain (rest looked up from reference TRBV5-6 and TRBJ1-1): DAGVTQSPTHLIKTRGQQVTLRCSPKSGHDTVSWYQQALGQGPQFIFQYYEEEERQRGNFPDRFSGHQFPNYSSELNVNALLLGDSALYLCASSLDRNTEAFFGQGTRLTVV.

The chain couples TRBV6-5 to TRBJ2-7, with 7 bases that match TRBD1. CDR1 and CDR2 from the germline V gene are MNHEY and SVGAGI. This CDR3 spans 14 amino acids. V gave up 4 bases and J gave up 3 bases; unmatched junction bases: 6. This CDR3 is CASSLDRQDYEQYF. The DNA of the CDR3 is TGTGCCAGCAGTTTGGACAGGCAGGACTACGAGCAGTACTTC.

This chain links TRBV27 with TRBJ2-1; no reliable D call. The CDR3 length is 12 residues. With 3 bases removed from V and 6 bases from J, the gap between germline ends came to 6 bases. Germline CDR1 reads MNHEY; CDR2 reads SMNVEV (reference sequence). The CDR3 sequence: CASSFGLNEQFF. The DNA for the CDR3 is TGTGCCAGCAGTTTTGGCCTCAATGAGCAGTTCTTC.

In this sample, this clone turned up once. The chain carries TRBV12-3 or TRBV12-4 and TRBJ2-1; a possible D gene is TRBD2 (5 bases). This CDR3 has 13 residues. V lost 3 bases to trimming and J lost 8 bases, with 11 bases between them. The DNA of the CDR3 is TGTGCCAGCAGTTTTGGGATGCGGGATGAGCAGTTCTTC. Protein: CASSFGMRDEQFF.

The table lists this clone with a few counts. The V gene is TRBV9, the J gene TRBJ1-5; a possible D gene is TRBD1 (5 bases). Germline loops: CDR1 SGDLS, CDR2 YYNGEE. V dropped 4 bases and J dropped 0 bases, with 8 bases sitting between them. The CDR3 runs 14 residues. The CDR3 region has the DNA TGTGCCAGCAGCAAGGACAATAGCAATCAGCCCCAGCATTTT. Translating it yields CASSKDNSNQPQHF.

The chain recombines TRBV19 with TRBJ2-7; 8 bases fit TRBD1. CDR1 is LNHDA and CDR2 is SQIVND in the germline V gene (reference sequence). The V gene end was trimmed by 3 bases and the J gene end by 2 bases; junction bases not matched to a gene: 12. The CDR3 is 17 residues long. In DNA form, the CDR3 reads TGTGCCAGTAGTATTGGGGTAATCAGGGGGCTCACCTACGAGCAGTACTTC. Amino acid sequence: CASSIGVIRGLTYEQYF.

This chain links TRBV5-8 with TRBJ1-3, with 7 bases fitting TRBD1. Trimming at V came to 0 bases and at J to 2 bases, leaving 2 bases not matched to a gene. The CDR3 has 15 residues. Germline CDR1 and CDR2: SGHTS and YDEGEE. The CDR3 loop is CASSLEGAAGNTIYF. The DNA of the CDR3 is TGTGCCAGCAGCTTGGAGGGGGCGGCTGGAAACACCATATATTTT.

This chain connects TRBV5-1 to TRBJ2-7; 7 bases line up with TRBD2. The CDR3 extends over 14 amino acids. CDR1 is SGHRS and CDR2 is YFSETQ in the germline V gene. The trim removed 1 base at V and 5 bases at J, leaving 6 bases unmatched. The CDR3 is CASSLFGTIDEQYF. The CDR3 DNA reads as TGCGCCAGCAGCTTGTTCGGGACTATAGACGAGCAGTACTTC.

The chain recombines TRBV10-1 with TRBJ2-7; D is unclear. This CDR3 comprises 14 residues. Trimming pared 3 bases from V and 2 bases from J, leaving 11 bases between. Per the germline V gene, CDR1 is WNHNN and CDR2 is SYGVQD (reference sequence). The CDR3 region has the DNA TGCGCCAGCAGTGATGATAGCAACCCCTACGAGCAGTACTTC. It specifies CASSDDSNPYEQYF.

The V call is TRBV7-8, the J call TRBJ1-1; TRBD1 is a possible D gene (6 bases). The V end lost 3 bases, the J end lost 3 bases, and 17 bases lay between the germline ends. The length of the CDR3 is 16 residues. Germline V gene sequence: CDR1 SGHVS, CDR2 FQNEAQ. The CDR3 here is CASSFDRSGIDTEAFF. CDR3 nucleotide sequence: TGTGCCAGCAGCTTTGACAGGTCAGGAATAGACACTGAAGCTTTCTTT.

The V and J genes are TRBV2 and TRBJ1-1; D might be TRBD1 (5 bases). The CDR3 extends over 14 amino acids. Germline loops: CDR1 SNHLY, CDR2 FYNNEI. Between the trimmed V and J ends, which lost 5 bases and 1 base, there was a span of 11 bases. CDR3 DNA: TGTGCCAGCAGTCCGGTTGGGGCGAACACTGAAGCTTTCTTT. Its protein product is CASSPVGANTEAFF. The variable domain in full, with the rest retrieved from reference TRBV2 and TRBJ1-1, is EPEVTQTPSHQVTQMGQEVILRCVPISNHLYFYWYRQILGQKVEFLVSFYNNEISEKSEIFDDQFSVERPDGSNFTLKIRSTKLEDSAMYFCASSPVGANTEAFFGQGTRLTVV.